This T cell receptor beta chain came from a study of blood T cell repertoires in COVID-19 (dated by TCRdb to 2020 to 2021). With respect to the entire study: Collaborator samples came from the United States, Italy and Spain and covered acute and convalescent phases of COVID-19. The material from the prospective study consisted of cDNA or gDNA derived from T cells, B-cell-depleted T cells, or PBMCs. Deeply sampled blood TCRbeta repertoires from subjects exposed to, actively infected with, or recovered from COVID-19 were included in the dataset. A freely available public database, intended as a resource for researchers studying the immune response to SARS-CoV-2, is where the repertoires were released. The samples were drawn from the first 160 participants of the ongoing ImmuneRACE study and from some 1,300 subjects provided by 6 global collaborators. A de-identified subject ID, COVID-19 status, age in years and sex were almost always included in the sample metadata. Where HLA class I and class II types were available, the types were taken from metadata supplied by the sample provider, not from assay-based typing. What the research found in general, with its limitations: Clinical and demographic metadata were provided uncurated, with the amount varying by source and participant.

TCRbeta CDR3 regions were amplified from genomic DNA by means of the immunoSEQ Assay, a bias-controlled multiplex PCR. In the authors' own workflow: Nucleated cell counts per sample were estimated from amplification of reference gene primers within the assay. To quantify the absolute abundance of each unique TCRbeta CDR3 rearrangement, sequence reads were collapsed and filtered. Productive Simpson clonality was computed per sample as the square root of Simpson's diversity index over productive rearrangements. This is the immuneACCESS table as TCRdb keeps it, with only in-frame sequences that have V and J called. A part of the clones is gone; compared with another copy, unresolved V genes explain less than half, and the rest is unexplained. V, J and clone size reflect that table, while D and trimming were determined from the DNA. The sample table lists 15,000 or so clones, approximately 88% of them with a count of one. About 12% of the sample goes to the ten largest clones.

About this clone: The clone's antigen remains unknown. Base quality data are lacking; no much larger clone is found one base away.

The collaborating institutions used their own protocols to collect whole blood in K2EDTA tubes. For TCRbeta analysis, collaborator samples were shipped as frozen whole blood, as isolated PBMCs, or as DNA extracted from either sample type. Sequencing was done on a sample of peripheral blood. The clonotype was recovered from a human donor in a cohort sampled during active COVID-19.

The CDR3 region reads CASKIYIGDGYTF. The bases read TGTGCCAGCAAGATTTATATAGGGGATGGCTACACCTTC. The rearranged segments are TRBV7-2 and TRBJ1-2; tentative D gene TRBD1, with 5 bases matching. CDR3 length: 13 amino acids, cysteine to phenylalanine. The only DNA kept is the CDR3, 39 bases in frame from the first base. Sequences SGHTA (CDR1) and FQGNSA (CDR2) are obtained from the germline V gene. V and J lose 7 bases and 6 bases, and a span of 15 bases separates them.